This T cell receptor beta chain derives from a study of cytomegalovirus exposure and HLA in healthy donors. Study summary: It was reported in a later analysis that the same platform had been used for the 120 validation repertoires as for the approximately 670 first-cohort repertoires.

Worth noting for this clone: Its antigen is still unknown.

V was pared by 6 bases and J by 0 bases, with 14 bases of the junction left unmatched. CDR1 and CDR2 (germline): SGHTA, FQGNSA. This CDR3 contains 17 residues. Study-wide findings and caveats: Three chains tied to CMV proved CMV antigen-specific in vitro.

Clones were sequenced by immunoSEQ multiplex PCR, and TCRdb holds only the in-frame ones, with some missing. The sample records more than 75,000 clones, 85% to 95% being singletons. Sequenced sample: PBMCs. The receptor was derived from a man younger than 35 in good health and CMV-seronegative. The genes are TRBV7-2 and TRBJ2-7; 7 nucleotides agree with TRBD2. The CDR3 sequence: CASSILAPLISSYEQYF. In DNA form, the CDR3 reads TGTGCCAGCAGTATACTAGCGCCCCTCATTAGCTCCTACGAGCAGTACTTC.